This record concerns one TCR beta chain sequence. What it binds is unknown. PCR was performed a second time for 7 to 11 cycles using a sample-barcoded 5' primer and a J-beta primer mix. Via MiXCR, TCRdb re-called the 5' RACE reads, giving one row per CDR3 protein. Of about 680,000 distinct CDR3 sequences in the sample, more than 40% were seen once. The sample comes from a study of blood T cells in healthy people across ages. Study results and caveats: Observed TCR beta diversity per million T cells went down as age went up. This fall followed a roughly linear course with age. Long-lived donors had more naive CD4+ cells and higher diversity than aged donors.

The sequenced sample was blood. This TCR was recovered from a woman aged 55-75 years in good health.

The CDR3 spells CASSQGTGTGFPYEQYF. CDR3 DNA sequence: TGTGCCAGCAGCCAAGGAACCGGGACAGGTTTTCCCTACGAGCAGTACTTC. The rearrangement uses TRBV4-2 and TRBJ2-7; TRBD1 matches at 8 bases. Germline values: CDR1 LGHNA, CDR2 YNFKEQ. The CDR3 contains 17 residues. Germline trimming cut 1 base from V and 2 bases from J; bases unmatched to any gene: 10.